This T cell receptor beta chain was found in a study of blood T cell repertoires in COVID-19 (dated by TCRdb to the early 2020s). Background for the entire study: Samples covering the acute and convalescent phases of COVID-19 were provided by collaborators in the United States, Italy and Spain. The dataset comprised deeply sampled blood TCRbeta repertoires from subjects exposed to, actively infected with, or recovered from COVID-19. Where HLA class I and class II types were available, the types were taken from metadata supplied by the sample provider, not from assay-based typing. Samples were obtained from the ongoing ImmuneRACE study (first 160 participants) and from about 1,300 subjects provided by 6 global collaborators. The repertoires were released in a freely available public database intended as a resource for research on the immune response to SARS-CoV-2. Nearly every sample came with metadata listing a de-identified subject ID, COVID-19 status, age in years and sex. The material from the prospective study consisted of cDNA or gDNA derived from T cells, B-cell-depleted T cells, or PBMCs.

This clone was picked up one time. The antigen it recognizes is unknown. Qualities for individual bases were not recorded, and no much larger clone is one base off. In Seattle, one collaborating source enrolled patients while the infection was active and tracked those patients longitudinally over the course of disease. Collaborating institutions collected whole blood in K2EDTA tubes following their own protocols. For TCRbeta analysis, collaborators shipped samples as frozen whole blood, isolated PBMCs, or DNA extracted from either of those sample types. The trim is 0 bases for V and 3 bases for J, with a gap of 8 bases between the germline ends. Sequences LNHNV (CDR1) and YYDKDF (CDR2) are obtained from the germline V gene (reference sequence). The CDR3 measures 14 amino acids from cysteine to phenylalanine. The CDR3 DNA has 42 bases and is translated from base 1. The immunoSEQ Assay, a bias-controlled multiplex PCR, was used to amplify TCRbeta CDR3 regions from genomic DNA. In the source study's methods: Within the assay, amplification of reference gene primers was used to estimate how many nucleated cells each sample contained. To quantify the absolute abundance of each unique TCRbeta CDR3 rearrangement, sequence reads were collapsed and filtered. Productive Simpson clonality was computed per sample as the square root of Simpson's diversity index over productive rearrangements. TCRdb provides this immuneACCESS table in a form limited to in-frame rearrangements. Some clones are lacking; in checked studies, under half of them reflect an unresolved V gene, and why the rest are absent is not known. V and J calls and clone size are given by that table; D and trimming were obtained from the DNA. The sample yields approximately 170,000 clones; more than 85% were counted once. Clones ranked in the top ten supply about 2.5% of the sample.

The full study reports these points: The quantity of clinical and demographic metadata differed by source and by participant and was supplied without curation.

The sequence derives from a woman older than 75 with COVID-19, enrolled during active disease. The rearrangement combines TRBV15 with TRBJ2-5, with the D gene not clear enough to name. The sequenced sample was peripheral blood. The bases read TGTGCCACCAGCAGAGATTTGGCCGAAGAGACCCAGTACTTC. Its translation reads: CATSRDLAEETQYF.